The clone carrying this T cell receptor (beta chain) occurred many times. The antigen is not known. Time point here: persistent/refractory GD, antithyroid drugs over 5 years with positive TRAb. RNA from PBMCs was the source of the TCR library. HTBI primers from iRepertoire and Arm-PCR of CDR3 regions yielded the TCR beta libraries. One entry per CDR3 protein results from TCRdb running MiXCR on the multiplex PCR reads. Of some 300,000 distinct CDR3 sequences in the sample, around 21% were seen once. These data originate in a study of regulatory T cells in long-lasting Graves disease. The wider study: In persistent Graves' disease, antithyroid drugs had been taken for over 5 years and TSH receptor antibodies stayed positive.

This CDR3 has 11 residues. With 3 bases removed from V and 6 bases from J, the gap between germline ends came to 2 bases. Overall study findings and caveats: The study found TRBV28, TRBJ1-2 and TRBJ2-5 favored in persistent disease.

The genes are TRBV12-3 or TRBV12-4 and TRBJ2-2; D call uncertain. The sample in question was peripheral blood mononuclear cells (PBMCs), obtained when the disease was refractory, from a patient treated with antithyroid drugs. The clonotype originates from a female donor with Graves disease. The CDR3 is CASSFAGELFF. The CDR3 DNA is TGTGCCAGCAGTTTCGCCGGGGAGCTGTTTTTT.